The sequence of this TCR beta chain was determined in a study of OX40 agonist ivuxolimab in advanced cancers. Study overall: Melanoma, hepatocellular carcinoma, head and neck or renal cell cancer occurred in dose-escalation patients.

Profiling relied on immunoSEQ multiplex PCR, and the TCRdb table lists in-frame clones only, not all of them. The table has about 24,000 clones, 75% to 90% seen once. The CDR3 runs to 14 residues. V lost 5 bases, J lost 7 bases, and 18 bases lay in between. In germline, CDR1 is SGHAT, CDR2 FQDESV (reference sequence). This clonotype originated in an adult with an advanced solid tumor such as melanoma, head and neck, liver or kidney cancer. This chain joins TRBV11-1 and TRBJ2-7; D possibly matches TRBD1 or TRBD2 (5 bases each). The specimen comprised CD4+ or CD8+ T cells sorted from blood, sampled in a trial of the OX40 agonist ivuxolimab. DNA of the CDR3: TGTGCCAGCAGCGTCCCGGGACGGCACTCGGAGCAGTACTTC. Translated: CASSVPGRHSEQYF.